Given below is one TCR beta chain in context. Method: immunoSEQ multiplex PCR; TCRdb's copy keeps in-frame clones and lacks some. The sample includes 300,000 to 450,000 clones, about 88% of them seen just once. V gave up 0 bases and J gave up 6 bases, with 10 bases separating them. Germline CDR1 reads SGHRS; CDR2 reads YFSETQ. This CDR3 has 14 residues. The data were taken from a study of blood T cell repertoires in COVID-19. Sequencing used PBMCs or T cells enriched from blood (not recorded which). This receptor was identified in a woman aged 25 to 45 who had been exposed to COVID-19. The V call is TRBV5-1, the J call TRBJ2-4, with D tentatively TRBD1 (8 bases). The CDR3 here is CASSLDRGGNIQYF. In nucleotides, the CDR3 is TGCGCCAGCAGCTTGGACAGGGGGGGAAACATTCAGTACTTC.